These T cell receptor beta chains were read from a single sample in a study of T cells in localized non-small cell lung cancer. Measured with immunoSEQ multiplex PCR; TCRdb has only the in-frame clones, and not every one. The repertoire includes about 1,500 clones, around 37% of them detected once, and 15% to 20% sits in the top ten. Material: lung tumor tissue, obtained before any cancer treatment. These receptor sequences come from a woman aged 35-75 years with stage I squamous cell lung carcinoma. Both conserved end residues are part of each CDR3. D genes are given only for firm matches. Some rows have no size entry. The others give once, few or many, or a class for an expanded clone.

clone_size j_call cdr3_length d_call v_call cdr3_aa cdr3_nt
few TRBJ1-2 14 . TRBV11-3 CASSLQVTSYGYTF TGTGCCAGCAGCTTACAGGTGACTAGCTATGGCTACACCTTC
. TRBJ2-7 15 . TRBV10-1 CASSERRTGLYEQYF TGCGCCAGCAGTGAGAGAAGGACTGGGTTATACGAGCAGTACTTC
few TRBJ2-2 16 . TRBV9 CASSVEIRGSGGELFF TGTGCCAGCAGCGTAGAAATCCGAGGGAGTGGCGGGGAGCTGTTTTTT
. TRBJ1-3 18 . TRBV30 CAWSPTGSLSGSGNTIYF TGTGCCTGGAGTCCCACAGGGAGCCTATCAGGCTCTGGAAACACCATATATTTT
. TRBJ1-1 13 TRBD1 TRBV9 CASEDRGNTEAFF TGTGCCAGCGAGGACAGGGGGAACACTGAAGCTTTCTTT
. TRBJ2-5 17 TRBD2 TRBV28 CASSLSLGRGDKETQYF TGTGCCAGCAGTTTATCTCTCGGGCGGGGGGATAAGGAGACCCAGTACTTC
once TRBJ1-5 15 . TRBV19 CASKTGQERLQPQHF TGTGCCAGTAAAACAGGGCAGGAACGGCTCCAGCCCCAGCATTTT
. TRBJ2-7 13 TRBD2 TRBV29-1 CSVETSGTYEQYF TGCAGCGTTGAAACTAGCGGAACCTACGAGCAGTACTTC
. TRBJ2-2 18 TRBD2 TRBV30 CAWSVLTSGGRRAGELFF TGTGCCTGGAGCGTCTTGACTAGCGGGGGGAGGCGGGCCGGGGAGCTGTTTTTT
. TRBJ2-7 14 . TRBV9 CASSYRDGSYEQYF TGTGCCAGCAGTTACCGGGACGGCTCCTACGAGCAGTACTTC
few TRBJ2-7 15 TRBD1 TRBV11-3 CASSLSGTVSYEQYF TGTGCCAGCAGCTTATCCGGGACAGTGTCCTACGAGCAGTACTTC
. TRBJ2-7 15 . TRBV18 CASSLSLSPGDEQYF TGTGCCAGCTCATTATCCCTTTCACCCGGGGACGAGCAGTACTTC
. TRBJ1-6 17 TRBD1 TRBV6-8 CASSHASIRGHDSPLHF TGTGCCAGCAGCCACGCATCCATCAGGGGGCACGATTCACCCCTCCACTTT
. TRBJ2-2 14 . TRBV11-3 CASSYQTFTGELFF TGTGCCAGCAGCTACCAGACCTTCACCGGGGAGCTGTTTTTT
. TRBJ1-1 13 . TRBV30 CAWTQGGETEAFF TGTGCCTGGACACAGGGTGGAGAAACTGAAGCTTTCTTT
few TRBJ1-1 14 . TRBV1 CTSSQVGGATEAFF TGCACCAGCAGCCAAGTAGGAGGGGCCACTGAAGCTTTCTTT
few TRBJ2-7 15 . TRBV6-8 CASSYRGASAYEQYF TGTGCCAGCAGTTACAGGGGGGCCTCTGCCTACGAGCAGTACTTC
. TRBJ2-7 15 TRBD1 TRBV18 CASSPGQGTVYEQYF TGTGCCAGCTCACCGGGACAGGGAACGGTCTACGAGCAGTACTTC
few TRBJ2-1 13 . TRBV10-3 CAISESASVEQFF TGTGCCATCAGTGAGTCGGCATCAGTTGAGCAGTTCTTC
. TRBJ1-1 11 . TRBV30 CAWSVQNEAFF TGTGCCTGGAGTGTACAGAATGAAGCTTTCTTT
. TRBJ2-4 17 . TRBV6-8 CASSSFRGTLAKNIQYF TGTGCCAGCAGTTCCTTTAGGGGGACCCTAGCCAAAAACATTCAGTACTTC
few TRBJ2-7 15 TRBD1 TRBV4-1 CASSQSDRARREQYF TGCGCCAGCAGCCAATCGGACAGGGCAAGGAGGGAGCAGTACTTC